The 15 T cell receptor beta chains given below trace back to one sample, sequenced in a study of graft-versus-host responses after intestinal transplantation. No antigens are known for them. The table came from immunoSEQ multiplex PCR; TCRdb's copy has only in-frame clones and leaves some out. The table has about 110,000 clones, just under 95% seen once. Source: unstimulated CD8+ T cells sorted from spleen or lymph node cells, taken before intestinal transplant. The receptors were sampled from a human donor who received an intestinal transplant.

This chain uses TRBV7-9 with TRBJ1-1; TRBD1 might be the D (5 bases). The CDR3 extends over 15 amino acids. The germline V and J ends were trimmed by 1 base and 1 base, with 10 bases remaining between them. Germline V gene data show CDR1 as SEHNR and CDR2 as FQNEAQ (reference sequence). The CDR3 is CASSLVQGSNTEAFF. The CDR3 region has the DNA TGTGCCAGCAGCTTAGTTCAGGGTTCGAACACTGAAGCTTTCTTT.

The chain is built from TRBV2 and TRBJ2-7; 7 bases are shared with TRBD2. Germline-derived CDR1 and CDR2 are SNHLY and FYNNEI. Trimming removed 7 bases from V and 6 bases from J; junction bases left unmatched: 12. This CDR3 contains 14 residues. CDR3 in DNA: TGTGCCAGCATCCTAAGGGACTATCAGCCCGAGCAGTACTTC. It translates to CASILRDYQPEQYF.

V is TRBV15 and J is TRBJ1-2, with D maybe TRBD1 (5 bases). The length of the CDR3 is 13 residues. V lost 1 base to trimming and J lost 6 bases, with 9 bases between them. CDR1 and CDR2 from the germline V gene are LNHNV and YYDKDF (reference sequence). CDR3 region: CATSRGGSDGYTF. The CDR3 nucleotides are TGTGCCACCAGCAGAGGGGGGTCGGATGGCTACACCTTC.

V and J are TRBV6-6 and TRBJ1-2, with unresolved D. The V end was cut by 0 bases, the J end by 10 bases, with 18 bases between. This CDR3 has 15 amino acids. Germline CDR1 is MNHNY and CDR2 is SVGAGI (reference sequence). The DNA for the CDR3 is TGTGCCAGCAGTTACTCGCCGGCGACGAACGTTGCCTACACCTTC. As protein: CASSYSPATNVAYTF.

This CDR3 reads CASSQRGAGEEAFF. CDR3 sequence (DNA): TGTGCCAGCAGCCAAAGGGGGGCGGGGGAGGAAGCTTTCTTT. The J gene is TRBJ1-1, the V gene TRBV14; D possibly corresponds to TRBD1 (6 bases). Deletions cut 2 bases from V and 8 bases from J, with 15 bases between. Germline loops: CDR1 SGHDN, CDR2 FVKESK. The CDR3 contains 14 residues.

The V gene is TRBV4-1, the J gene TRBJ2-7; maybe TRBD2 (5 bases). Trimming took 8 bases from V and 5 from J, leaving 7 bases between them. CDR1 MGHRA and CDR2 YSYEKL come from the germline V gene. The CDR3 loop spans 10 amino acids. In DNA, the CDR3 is TGCGCCAGCTCGGGGAACGAGCAGTACTTC. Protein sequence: CASSGNEQYF.

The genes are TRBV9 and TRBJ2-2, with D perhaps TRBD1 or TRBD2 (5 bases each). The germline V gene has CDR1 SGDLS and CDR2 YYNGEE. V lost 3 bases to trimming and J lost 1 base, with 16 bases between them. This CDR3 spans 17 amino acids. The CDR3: CASSARGPRRNTGELFF. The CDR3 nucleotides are TGTGCCAGCAGCGCCCGGGGCCCTCGGCGGAACACCGGGGAGCTGTTTTTT.

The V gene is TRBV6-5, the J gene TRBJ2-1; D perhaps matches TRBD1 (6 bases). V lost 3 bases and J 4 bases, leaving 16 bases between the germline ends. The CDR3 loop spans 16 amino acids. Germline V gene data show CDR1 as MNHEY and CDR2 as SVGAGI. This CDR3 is CASSYLTPRGYNEQFF. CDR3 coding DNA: TGTGCCAGCAGTTATTTGACACCAAGGGGGTACAATGAGCAGTTCTTC.

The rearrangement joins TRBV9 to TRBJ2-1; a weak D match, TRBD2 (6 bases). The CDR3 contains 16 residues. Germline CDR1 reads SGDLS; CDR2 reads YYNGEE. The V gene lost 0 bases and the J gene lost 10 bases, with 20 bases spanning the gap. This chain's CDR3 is CASSVGPSETSAEQFF. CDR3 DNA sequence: TGTGCCAGCAGCGTAGGTCCTAGCGAGACATCTGCCGAGCAGTTCTTC.

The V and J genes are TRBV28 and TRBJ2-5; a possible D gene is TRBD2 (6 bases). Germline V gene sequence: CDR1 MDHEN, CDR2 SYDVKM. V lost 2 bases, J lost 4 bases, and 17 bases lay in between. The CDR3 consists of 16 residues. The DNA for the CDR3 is TGTGCCAGCAGTTTACGGTGGCTAGCGAGATCAGAGACCCAGTACTTC. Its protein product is CASSLRWLARSETQYF. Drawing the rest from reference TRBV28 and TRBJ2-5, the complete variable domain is DVKVTQSSRYLVKRTGEKVFLECVQDMDHENMFWYRQDPGLGLRLIYFSYDVKMKEKGDIPEGYSVSREKKERFSLILESASTNQTSMYLCASSLRWLARSETQYFGPGTRLLVL.

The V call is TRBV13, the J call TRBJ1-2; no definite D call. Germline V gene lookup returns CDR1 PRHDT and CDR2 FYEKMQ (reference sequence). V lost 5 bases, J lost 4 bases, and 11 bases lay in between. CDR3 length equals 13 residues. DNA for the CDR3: TGTGCCAGCAGCCCGGGCACAGTCTATGGCTACACCTTC. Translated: CASSPGTVYGYTF.

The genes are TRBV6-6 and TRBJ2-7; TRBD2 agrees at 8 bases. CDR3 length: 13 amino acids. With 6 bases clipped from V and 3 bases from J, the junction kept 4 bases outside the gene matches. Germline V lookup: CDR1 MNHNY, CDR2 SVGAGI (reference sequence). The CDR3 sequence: CASRGLAVYEQYF. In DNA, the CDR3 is TGTGCCAGCAGAGGACTAGCTGTCTACGAGCAGTACTTC.

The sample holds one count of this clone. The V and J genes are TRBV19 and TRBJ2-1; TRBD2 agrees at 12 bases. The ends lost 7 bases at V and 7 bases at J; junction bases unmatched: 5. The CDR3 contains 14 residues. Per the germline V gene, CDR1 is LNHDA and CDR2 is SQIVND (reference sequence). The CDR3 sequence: CASTLAGGQNEQFF. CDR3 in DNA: TGTGCCAGTACCCTAGCGGGAGGGCAGAATGAGCAGTTCTTC. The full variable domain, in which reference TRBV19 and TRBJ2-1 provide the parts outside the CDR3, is DGGITQSPKYLFRKEGQNVTLSCEQNLNHDAMYWYRQDPGQGLRLIYYSQIVNDFQKGDIAEGYSVSREKKESFPLTVTSAQKNPTAFYLCASTLAGGQNEQFFGPGTRLTVL.

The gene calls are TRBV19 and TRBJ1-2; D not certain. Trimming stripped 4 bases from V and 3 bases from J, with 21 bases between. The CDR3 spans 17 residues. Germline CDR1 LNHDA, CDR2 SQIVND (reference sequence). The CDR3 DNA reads TGTGCCAGTAGTACCCCCCCCGACACTCCCGACGACTATGGCTACACCTTC. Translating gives CASSTPPDTPDDYGYTF.

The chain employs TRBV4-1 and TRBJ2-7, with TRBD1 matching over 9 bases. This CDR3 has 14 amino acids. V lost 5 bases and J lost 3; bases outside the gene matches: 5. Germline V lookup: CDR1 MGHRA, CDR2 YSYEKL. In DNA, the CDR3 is TGCGCCAGCAGCGTCGGACAGGGGTTCTACGAGCAGTACTTC. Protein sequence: CASSVGQGFYEQYF.